A selection of T cell receptor beta chains follows, all from one sample in a study of T cells after yellow fever vaccination. TCRdb reprocessed the 5' RACE reads with MiXCR, giving one entry per CDR3 protein. The table shows hundreds of thousands of distinct CDR3 sequences, with around an eighth occurring only once. Sequencing was performed on PBMCs, taken on the day of the yellow fever booster vaccination. These receptors all come from a man aged 25-45 years who received the YFV17D yellow fever vaccine. Both conserved end residues are part of each CDR3. Each record gives: clone size, J gene, V gene, D gene, CDR3 DNA, CDR3 protein. A D gene is named only where the DNA matches it firmly. The size of a clone is reported for some rows only, either as once, few or many, or as a class for expanded clones.

abundance: .
j_gene: TRBJ1-1
v_gene: TRBV29-1
d_gene: .
CDR3nt: TGCAGCGTTGTGGCGACGGAGGCTTTCTTT
CDR3aa: CSVVATEAFF

abundance: many
j_gene: TRBJ2-7
v_gene: TRBV5-5
d_gene: TRBD2
CDR3nt: TGTGCCAGCAGCCCGATGACTAGCGGCCCCTACGAGCAGTACTTC
CDR3aa: CASSPMTSGPYEQYF

abundance: .
j_gene: TRBJ2-3
v_gene: TRBV7-2
d_gene: .
CDR3nt: TGTGCCAGCAGCCGTATTACGCTGGATACGCAGTATTTT
CDR3aa: CASSRITLDTQYF

abundance: .
j_gene: TRBJ2-3
v_gene: TRBV7-3
d_gene: .
CDR3nt: TGTGCCAGCAGCTTAAATATGGCAGATACGCAGTATTTT
CDR3aa: CASSLNMADTQYF

abundance: few
j_gene: TRBJ2-7
v_gene: TRBV20-1
d_gene: TRBD1
CDR3nt: TGCAGTGCCAACCCCCGGGGGACAGGGGAACACGAGCAGTACTTC
CDR3aa: CSANPRGTGEHEQYF

abundance: few
j_gene: TRBJ1-2
v_gene: TRBV4-1
d_gene: .
CDR3nt: TGCGCCAGCAGCCGTTCAGAACGGGCTGGCTACACCTTC
CDR3aa: CASSRSERAGYTF

abundance: many
j_gene: TRBJ1-6
v_gene: TRBV6-6
d_gene: .
CDR3nt: TGTGCCAGCAGGAAAAGCCCCCCACTCTGGGAGGTAGGAGGCGATTCACCCCTCCACTTT
CDR3aa: CASRKSPPLWEVGGDSPLHF

abundance: few
j_gene: TRBJ2-1
v_gene: TRBV10-3
d_gene: TRBD2
CDR3nt: TGTGCCATCAGTGAGATAGGGACTAAATTTTACAATGAGCAGTTCTTC
CDR3aa: CAISEIGTKFYNEQFF

abundance: .
j_gene: TRBJ2-1
v_gene: TRBV29-1
d_gene: .
CDR3nt: TGCAGCGTTGTCCGGGGGTGGACTAATGAGCAGTTCTTC
CDR3aa: CSVVRGWTNEQFF

abundance: .
j_gene: TRBJ2-1
v_gene: TRBV6-1
d_gene: .
CDR3nt: TGTGCCAGCAGTAAACTAGGCTCCTACAATGAGCAGTTCTTC
CDR3aa: CASSKLGSYNEQFF

abundance: .
j_gene: TRBJ2-3
v_gene: TRBV12-3/TRBV12-4
d_gene: .
CDR3nt: TGTGCCAGCAGTTCTGCCCTAGCCAGTTTAGATACGCAGTATTTT
CDR3aa: CASSSALASLDTQYF

abundance: many
j_gene: TRBJ2-7
v_gene: TRBV27
d_gene: .
CDR3nt: TGTGCCAGCAGTCCCCGACAGGACTACGAGCAGTACTTC
CDR3aa: CASSPRQDYEQYF

abundance: .
j_gene: TRBJ2-7
v_gene: TRBV20-1
d_gene: .
CDR3nt: TGCAGTGTCGCGGGCTCTTACTCCTACGAGCAGTACTTC
CDR3aa: CSVAGSYSYEQYF

abundance: few
j_gene: TRBJ2-5
v_gene: TRBV7-2
d_gene: TRBD2
CDR3nt: TGTGCCAGCAGCCATGAGGCTTCACTAGCGGCCTACTTC
CDR3aa: CASSHEASLAAYF

abundance: few
j_gene: TRBJ2-2
v_gene: TRBV15
d_gene: .
CDR3nt: TGTGCCACCAGCGGGGATTGGGGTATGGCCGGGGAGCTGTTTTTT
CDR3aa: CATSGDWGMAGELFF

abundance: few
j_gene: TRBJ2-1
v_gene: TRBV6-1
d_gene: .
CDR3nt: TGTGCCAGCAGCAACACGGGGTCTTCCTACAATGAGCAGTTCTTC
CDR3aa: CASSNTGSSYNEQFF

abundance: few
j_gene: TRBJ2-3
v_gene: TRBV6-5
d_gene: .
CDR3nt: TGTGCCAGCAGTTACTCGTATGGGGTTGCGCAGTATTTT
CDR3aa: CASSYSYGVAQYF

abundance: .
j_gene: TRBJ2-2
v_gene: TRBV6-2/TRBV6-3
d_gene: .
CDR3nt: TGTGCCAGCAGTCAAGGGACCACCGGGGAGCTGTTTTTT
CDR3aa: CASSQGTTGELFF

abundance: many
j_gene: TRBJ1-2
v_gene: TRBV6-2/TRBV6-3
d_gene: .
CDR3nt: TGTGCCAGCAGTTACTCGGACAACTATGGCTACACCTTC
CDR3aa: CASSYSDNYGYTF

abundance: .
j_gene: TRBJ2-5
v_gene: TRBV25-1
d_gene: .
CDR3nt: TGTGCCAGCAGTATCACACAGCAAGAGACCCAGTACTTC
CDR3aa: CASSITQQETQYF

abundance: few
j_gene: TRBJ2-5
v_gene: TRBV6-5
d_gene: TRBD1
CDR3nt: TGTGCCAGCAGTTACTCCCGGACAGGTGGTGAGACCCAGTACTTC
CDR3aa: CASSYSRTGGETQYF

abundance: few
j_gene: TRBJ2-7
v_gene: TRBV20-1
d_gene: TRBD1
CDR3nt: TGCAGTGCGGCTGGACAGGGGATCTACGAGCAGTACTTC
CDR3aa: CSAAGQGIYEQYF

abundance: .
j_gene: TRBJ1-5
v_gene: TRBV21-1
d_gene: .
CDR3nt: TGTGCCAGCACCGACCACAATCAGCCCCAGCATTTT
CDR3aa: CASTDHNQPQHF

abundance: few
j_gene: TRBJ2-3
v_gene: TRBV12-3/TRBV12-4
d_gene: TRBD2
CDR3nt: TGTGCCAGCAGTTTAAGCGGGGATTTGCCAGATACGCAGTATTTT
CDR3aa: CASSLSGDLPDTQYF

abundance: .
j_gene: TRBJ2-7
v_gene: TRBV7-2
d_gene: TRBD1
CDR3nt: TGTGCCAGCAGCGCCCGTAGACAGGGGGCTAACGAGCAGTACTTC
CDR3aa: CASSARRQGANEQYF

abundance: .
j_gene: TRBJ2-3
v_gene: TRBV14
d_gene: .
CDR3nt: TGTGCCAGCAATAGGCTAGTCACAGATACGCAGTATTTT
CDR3aa: CASNRLVTDTQYF

abundance: few
j_gene: TRBJ1-1
v_gene: TRBV29-1
d_gene: .
CDR3nt: TGCAGCGTTGAATGGTCCATGAACACTGAAGCTTTCTTT
CDR3aa: CSVEWSMNTEAFF

abundance: few
j_gene: TRBJ2-2
v_gene: TRBV19
d_gene: TRBD1
CDR3nt: TGTGCCAGCCGACTACAGGGGTCCGCCGGGGAGCTGTTTTTT
CDR3aa: CASRLQGSAGELFF

abundance: few
j_gene: TRBJ2-2
v_gene: TRBV2
d_gene: TRBD1
CDR3nt: TGTGCCAGCAGGTGGACAGGACAGAACACCGGGGAGCTGTTTTTT
CDR3aa: CASRWTGQNTGELFF

abundance: few
j_gene: TRBJ2-1
v_gene: TRBV7-2
d_gene: .
CDR3nt: TGTGCCAGCAGCCCCCAGGACGGGGCCTACAATGAGCAGTTCTTC
CDR3aa: CASSPQDGAYNEQFF

abundance: .
j_gene: TRBJ2-3
v_gene: TRBV3-1
d_gene: TRBD2
CDR3nt: TGTGCCAGCAGCCTCTCCCGGACTAGCGGAGCAGATACGCAGTATTTT
CDR3aa: CASSLSRTSGADTQYF

abundance: .
j_gene: TRBJ2-4
v_gene: TRBV7-9
d_gene: .
CDR3nt: TGTGCCAGCAGCTTAGCGCAGGGGACCAAAAACATTCAGTACTTC
CDR3aa: CASSLAQGTKNIQYF

abundance: many
j_gene: TRBJ2-7
v_gene: TRBV20-1
d_gene: .
CDR3nt: TGCAGTGCAACGACGCAGCTAACCTACGAGCAGTACTTC
CDR3aa: CSATTQLTYEQYF

abundance: .
j_gene: TRBJ2-7
v_gene: TRBV12-3/TRBV12-4
d_gene: TRBD1
CDR3nt: TGTGCCAGCAGCCGATGGGACAGCTACGAGCAGTACTTC
CDR3aa: CASSRWDSYEQYF

abundance: .
j_gene: TRBJ2-2
v_gene: TRBV5-1
d_gene: TRBD1
CDR3nt: TGCGCCAGCAGCTCTGTGACAGGGGGCACCGGGGAGCTGTTTTTT
CDR3aa: CASSSVTGGTGELFF

abundance: .
j_gene: TRBJ2-3
v_gene: TRBV6-5
d_gene: .
CDR3nt: TGTGCCAGCAGTTTCGGACTCGGTCTGGGAACAGATACGCAGTATTTT
CDR3aa: CASSFGLGLGTDTQYF

abundance: .
j_gene: TRBJ2-1
v_gene: TRBV28
d_gene: TRBD2
CDR3nt: TGTGCCAGCGTAGACGGCGGGAGGGCCTTCGGTGAGCAGTTCTTC
CDR3aa: CASVDGGRAFGEQFF

abundance: .
j_gene: TRBJ2-7
v_gene: TRBV15
d_gene: .
CDR3nt: TGTGCCACCAGCAGAGATTACGGGAGCGGCTACGAGCAGTACTTC
CDR3aa: CATSRDYGSGYEQYF

abundance: .
j_gene: TRBJ2-7
v_gene: TRBV6-5
d_gene: TRBD2
CDR3nt: TGTGCCAGCAGTTACTTCAAGTCTAGCGGAGGTGGGGAGCAGTACTTC
CDR3aa: CASSYFKSSGGGEQYF

abundance: few
j_gene: TRBJ2-1
v_gene: TRBV27
d_gene: TRBD1
CDR3nt: TGTGCCAGTCAGGGGGTAGGATGGTGGAATGAGCAGTTCTTC
CDR3aa: CASQGVGWWNEQFF

abundance: .
j_gene: TRBJ1-3
v_gene: TRBV18
d_gene: .
CDR3nt: TGTGCCAGCTCACCAGGGGAAATCTCTGGAAACACCATATATTTT
CDR3aa: CASSPGEISGNTIYF

abundance: few
j_gene: TRBJ2-3
v_gene: TRBV5-1
d_gene: .
CDR3nt: TGCGCCAGCAGCTTGGCCTTTCAGCGGGCCCCCACAGATACGCAGTATTTT
CDR3aa: CASSLAFQRAPTDTQYF

abundance: .
j_gene: TRBJ1-2
v_gene: TRBV7-2
d_gene: TRBD1
CDR3nt: TGTGCCAGCAGCTTTGGGACAGGGGGCGCGAAAGGCTACACCTTC
CDR3aa: CASSFGTGGAKGYTF

abundance: few
j_gene: TRBJ1-2
v_gene: TRBV5-1
d_gene: .
CDR3nt: TGCGCCAGCAGCCCCGGATCAGAGGGGGATGGCTACACCTTC
CDR3aa: CASSPGSEGDGYTF

abundance: .
j_gene: TRBJ2-5
v_gene: TRBV28
d_gene: .
CDR3nt: TGTGCCAGCAGTCAGGGGGGACTGCAAGAGACCCAGTACTTC
CDR3aa: CASSQGGLQETQYF

abundance: many
j_gene: TRBJ2-4
v_gene: TRBV7-9
d_gene: .
CDR3nt: TGTGCCAGCAGCGGGTCGGGAACCAAAAACATTCAGTACTTC
CDR3aa: CASSGSGTKNIQYF

abundance: .
j_gene: TRBJ2-1
v_gene: TRBV11-2
d_gene: TRBD2
CDR3nt: TGTGCCAGCAGCCCAGCGGGAGTTCCCTACAATGAGCAGTTCTTC
CDR3aa: CASSPAGVPYNEQFF

abundance: few
j_gene: TRBJ2-3
v_gene: TRBV5-1
d_gene: TRBD1
CDR3nt: TGCGCCAGCAGCTTCGGTCAGGGGGTAGATACGCAGTATTTT
CDR3aa: CASSFGQGVDTQYF

abundance: many
j_gene: TRBJ2-1
v_gene: TRBV29-1
d_gene: TRBD2
CDR3nt: TGCAGCGTTGCGCAGGTAGCGGGAGGTTACAATGAGCAGTTCTTC
CDR3aa: CSVAQVAGGYNEQFF

abundance: .
j_gene: TRBJ2-1
v_gene: TRBV12-3/TRBV12-4
d_gene: .
CDR3nt: TGTGCCAGCAGTGCCCGACTGGGGGGAAATGAGCAGTTCTTC
CDR3aa: CASSARLGGNEQFF

abundance: few
j_gene: TRBJ2-1
v_gene: TRBV29-1
d_gene: TRBD2
CDR3nt: TGCAGCGTTGGGGGCGGGAGGGGGTCCTACAATGAGCAGTTCTTC
CDR3aa: CSVGGGRGSYNEQFF

abundance: .
j_gene: TRBJ1-2
v_gene: TRBV29-1
d_gene: TRBD1
CDR3nt: TGCAGCGTTGAAAACCAGGGGGCACATGAAAACTATGGCTACACCTTC
CDR3aa: CSVENQGAHENYGYTF

abundance: many
j_gene: TRBJ2-5
v_gene: TRBV20-1
d_gene: .
CDR3nt: TGCAGTGCTCGGGACGGCCTTGGGGAGACCCAGTACTTC
CDR3aa: CSARDGLGETQYF

abundance: .
j_gene: TRBJ2-6
v_gene: TRBV5-1
d_gene: .
CDR3nt: TGCGCCAGCACCAGGCGGGGAGTCTCTGGGGCCAACGTCCTGACTTTC
CDR3aa: CASTRRGVSGANVLTF

abundance: many
j_gene: TRBJ1-2
v_gene: TRBV15
d_gene: .
CDR3nt: TGTGCCACCAGTAAAGATAACTATGGCTACACCTTC
CDR3aa: CATSKDNYGYTF